This is a list of T cell receptor beta chains from one sample in a study of T cells after yellow fever vaccination. One entry per CDR3 protein results from TCRdb running MiXCR on the 5' RACE reads. The sample holds some 350,000 distinct CDR3 sequences, around a tenth seen once. Sequences were derived from PBMCs, sampled on the day of the first yellow fever vaccination. The receptor set was obtained from a man between 18 and 35 years old who received the YFV17D yellow fever vaccine. The CDR3 runs from the conserved cysteine through the conserved F or W.

TRBV3-1	TRBJ2-3	CASSQGLAGRDTQYF
TRBV6-5	TRBJ2-3	CASSYPAGGAGSSTDTQYF
TRBV6-1	TRBJ1-5	CASRGQPNQPQHF
TRBV5-8	TRBJ2-5	CASSSGRRGAETQYF
TRBV29-1	TRBJ1-1	CSARDRGRTEAFF
TRBV4-1	TRBJ2-5	CASSRVGGTQETQYF
TRBV5-1	TRBJ1-1	CASRRDRNEAFF
TRBV12-1	TRBJ1-5	CASSLPDRGPPQPQHF
TRBV19	TRBJ1-1	CASLKSTEAFF
TRBV24-1	TRBJ2-1	CATITTPTEQFF
TRBV11-1	TRBJ2-6	CASSLGFIQGPGANVLTF
TRBV12-3/TRBV12-4	TRBJ2-1	CASRGERVNEQFF
TRBV7-2	TRBJ2-6	CASSAISGANVLTF
TRBV11-3	TRBJ2-3	CASSPPGGREDTQYF
TRBV5-6	TRBJ2-3	CASSLARGTLNTQYF
TRBV12-3/TRBV12-4	TRBJ1-1	CASSSTGILEEAFF
TRBV7-2	TRBJ2-3	CASSSAGTGTDTQYF
TRBV11-2	TRBJ2-3	CASSSEGGLAGGADTQYF
TRBV7-3	TRBJ2-3	CASSLTGASTDTQYF
TRBV9	TRBJ2-1	CASSGRLLAGGMDEQFF
TRBV5-5	TRBJ2-4	CASSFSVAKNIQYF
TRBV6-1	TRBJ1-6	CASSEEGPRRVSPLHF
TRBV20-1	TRBJ1-5	CSAATGSYENQPQHF
TRBV4-3	TRBJ2-3	CASSPKAGGRNTQYF
TRBV6-2/TRBV6-3	TRBJ2-3	CASSFGHPNTDTQYF
TRBV6-2/TRBV6-3	TRBJ2-1	CASSFGLAGGPVRIF
TRBV2	TRBJ2-5	CASMDSSPRETQYF
TRBV6-6	TRBJ2-7	CASNFNYEQYF
TRBV7-2	TRBJ1-2	CASSLVWQGVDGYTF
TRBV20-1	TRBJ1-2	CSAQQGSSNYGYTF
TRBV2	TRBJ2-7	CASSERAYEQYF
TRBV5-6	TRBJ1-1	CASSLGNEAFF
TRBV12-3/TRBV12-4	TRBJ1-5	CASSPATLYSNQPQHF
TRBV25-1	TRBJ2-5	CASSATLGLAGETYQETQYF